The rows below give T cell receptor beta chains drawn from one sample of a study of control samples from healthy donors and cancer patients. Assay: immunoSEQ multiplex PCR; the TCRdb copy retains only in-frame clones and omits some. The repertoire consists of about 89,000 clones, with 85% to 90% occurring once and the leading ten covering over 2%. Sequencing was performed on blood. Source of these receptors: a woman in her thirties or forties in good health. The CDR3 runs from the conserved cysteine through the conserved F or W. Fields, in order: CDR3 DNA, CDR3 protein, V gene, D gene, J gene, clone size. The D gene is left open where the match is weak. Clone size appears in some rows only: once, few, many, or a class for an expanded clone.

TGCGCCAGCAGCCAAGCCTGGACTAGCACAGATACGCAGTATTTT | CASSQAWTSTDTQYF | TRBV4-3 | NA | TRBJ2-3 | NA
TGTGCCAGCAGCTTCCGGGACAGCCAAGAGACCCAGTACTTC | CASSFRDSQETQYF | TRBV11-3 | TRBD1 | TRBJ2-5 | NA
TGTGCCAGCAGCTCCGTTGGTGGGGGGGTCATGATGGGGCAGTTCTTC | CASSSVGGGVMMGQFF | TRBV7-9 | TRBD2 | TRBJ2-1 | NA
TGTGCCAGCAGCGTAGGTGGTAGCGGGAGAGGAGAGCAGTACTTC | CASSVGGSGRGEQYF | TRBV9 | TRBD2 | TRBJ2-7 | NA
TGCGCCAGCAGCCAAGAAGTGGGACAGGGATCTGGCTACACCTTC | CASSQEVGQGSGYTF | TRBV4-1 | TRBD1 | TRBJ1-2 | NA
TGTGCCAGCAGCTTAGCCGGGACAGGGGGCTACGAGCAGTACTTC | CASSLAGTGGYEQYF | TRBV5-4 | TRBD1 | TRBJ2-7 | NA
TGTGCCAGCAGCGTAGCCCCGGGACAGGGGGGAAGGAGGACTGAAGCTTTCTTT | CASSVAPGQGGRRTEAFF | TRBV9 | TRBD1 | TRBJ1-1 | NA
TGCGCCAGCAGTCTCCCAAACAGGGTCTGCAATGAGCAGTTCTTC | CASSLPNRVCNEQFF | TRBV23-1 | NA | TRBJ2-1 | NA
TGTGCCAGCAGCCCGGACAGGTCCTATGGCTACACCTTC | CASSPDRSYGYTF | TRBV7-9 | TRBD1 | TRBJ1-2 | NA
TGTGCCAGCAGCCCGTCCAACCAGCCGAACACTGAAGCTTTCTTT | CASSPSNQPNTEAFF | TRBV7-9 | NA | TRBJ1-1 | NA
TGTGCCAGCTCCGGGGGGTACAATCAGCCCCAGCATTTT | CASSGGYNQPQHF | TRBV5-6 | NA | TRBJ1-5 | NA
TGTGCCAGCAGTTACTCGGTATCAGGGACGTTAGGCTACGAGCAGTACTTC | CASSYSVSGTLGYEQYF | TRBV6-2/TRBV6-3 | NA | TRBJ2-7 | NA
TGTGCCAGTACAGATTATCTCACAGATACGCAGTATTTT | CASTDYLTDTQYF | TRBV7-2 | NA | TRBJ2-3 | NA
TGTGCCAGCAGCTTACGGGGGTACAATGAGCAGTTCTTC | CASSLRGYNEQFF | TRBV7-3 | NA | TRBJ2-1 | NA
TGTGCCAGCAGCGTAGCGGGGGGGTACAATGAGCAGTTCTTC | CASSVAGGYNEQFF | TRBV11-3 | TRBD2 | TRBJ2-1 | NA
TGTGCCAGCACGGGAACCCCGACTAGCGGGGGTAGCACAGATACGCAGTATTTT | CASTGTPTSGGSTDTQYF | TRBV7-2 | TRBD2 | TRBJ2-3 | NA
TGTGCCTGGGTCAAACAGGGGAGCGCAGATACGCAGTATTTT | CAWVKQGSADTQYF | TRBV30 | TRBD1 | TRBJ2-3 | NA
TGTGCCAGCAGCCAAGGGGGGGCGTATGGCTACACCTTC | CASSQGGAYGYTF | TRBV3-1/TRBV3-2 | NA | TRBJ1-2 | NA
TGTGCCAGCTCACCATCGACCGGGACAGGGGGTAATTCACCCCTCCACTTT | CASSPSTGTGGNSPLHF | TRBV18 | TRBD1 | TRBJ1-6 | once
TGTGCCTGGAGCCACGTGTGGGCCCGAGGGTATGGCTACACCTTC | CAWSHVWARGYGYTF | TRBV30 | NA | TRBJ1-2 | NA
TGTGCCAGCAGTCTCTCGAGACAAGAGACCCAGTACTTC | CASSLSRQETQYF | TRBV2 | NA | TRBJ2-5 | NA
TGTGCCATCAGGGGGGAAGGAGTTTATGAGCAGTTCTTC | CAIRGEGVYEQFF | TRBV10-3 | NA | TRBJ2-1 | NA
TGTGCCAGCAGCCTCACAGGGACCACAGATACGCAGTATTTT | CASSLTGTTDTQYF | TRBV7-3 | NA | TRBJ2-3 | NA
TGTGCCAGCACCGAACAGGGGCGAAACACCATATATTTT | CASTEQGRNTIYF | TRBV12-3/TRBV12-4 | TRBD1 | TRBJ1-3 | few
TGTGCCAGCAGCCCAGGACAGGGAGAGTATCAGCCCCAGCATTTT | CASSPGQGEYQPQHF | TRBV5-5 | TRBD1 | TRBJ1-5 | once
TGTGCCAGCAGTAGGACTAGCGGGGGGGCATACGAGCAGTACTTC | CASSRTSGGAYEQYF | TRBV6-5 | TRBD2 | TRBJ2-7 | NA
TGTGCCAGCTTGATGAACACTGAAGCTTTCTTT | CASLMNTEAFF | TRBV6-6 | NA | TRBJ1-1 | NA
TGTGCCACCAGTGACCCTTTGGCTATTGGTGGTCAGCCCCAGCATTTT | CATSDPLAIGGQPQHF | TRBV24-1 | NA | TRBJ1-5 | once
TGTGCCTCCGGCCCGTATAATTCACCCCTCCACTTT | CASGPYNSPLHF | TRBV19 | NA | TRBJ1-6 | NA
TGTGCCAGCAGGGACGTCGCGCGGAGACTGGGGGTCCATGAGCAGTTCTTC | CASRDVARRLGVHEQFF | TRBV7-2 | NA | TRBJ2-1 | NA
TGTGCCACCAGCGGACAGGGGAAGGGGGGCACCGGGGAGCTGTTTTTT | CATSGQGKGGTGELFF | TRBV15 | TRBD1 | TRBJ2-2 | NA
TGCGCCAGCAGCACCGGGACAGGGGGACCCTACAATGAGCAGTTCTTC | CASSTGTGGPYNEQFF | TRBV5-1 | TRBD1 | TRBJ2-1 | few
TGTGCCAGCAAAGGGACAGTGCAAAATTCACCCCTCCACTTT | CASKGTVQNSPLHF | TRBV5-4 | TRBD1 | TRBJ1-6 | few
TGTGCCAGCAGCCCAGGGACAGGGAGGTTTACTTATGGCTACACCTTC | CASSPGTGRFTYGYTF | TRBV7-2 | TRBD1 | TRBJ1-2 | NA
TGTGCCAGTGGGACTCTTACAGGCTACACCTTC | CASGTLTGYTF | TRBV6-5 | NA | TRBJ1-2 | NA
TGTGCCAGCAGCTTGGGTGCCGACGTCGGGGAGCTGTTTTTT | CASSLGADVGELFF | TRBV7-2 | NA | TRBJ2-2 | NA
TGTGCCAGCAGCTTGACGCGGGGGAGCAACACCATATATTTT | CASSLTRGSNTIYF | TRBV11-3 | NA | TRBJ1-3 | NA
TGTGCCAGCAGCTTGGAAGGACAGAACACTGAAGCTTTCTTT | CASSLEGQNTEAFF | TRBV5-6 | NA | TRBJ1-1 | once
TGTGCCAGCCAGGCCGGGACAGGGGTCTACGAGCAGTACTTC | CASQAGTGVYEQYF | TRBV19 | TRBD1 | TRBJ2-7 | NA
TGTGCCAGCAGCTTGGCAGGGAACACTGAAGCTTTCTTT | CASSLAGNTEAFF | TRBV5-5 | NA | TRBJ1-1 | NA
TGTGCCAGCAGTTACTCGACTCGGACAGGGGGTATTGCGAACACTGAAGCTTTCTTT | CASSYSTRTGGIANTEAFF | TRBV6-7 | TRBD1 | TRBJ1-1 | NA
TGTGCCAGCCGAGGGACAGGGGGCTCCTATAATTCACCCCTCCACTTT | CASRGTGGSYNSPLHF | TRBV14 | TRBD1 | TRBJ1-6 | NA
TGTGCCAGCAGCAAGAAAGATCCGCGGACAGGAGACGGGTTCGGTAGCAATCAGCCCCAGCATTTT | CASSKKDPRTGDGFGSNQPQHF | TRBV21-1 | NA | TRBJ1-5 | NA
TGTGCCTGGAGTCTGAAGGGGGTCGTGAACACTGAAGCTTTCTTT | CAWSLKGVVNTEAFF | TRBV30 | NA | TRBJ1-1 | few
TGCAGCGTTGAAGATTACGGTAGGGTCTCTGGAAACACCATATATTTT | CSVEDYGRVSGNTIYF | TRBV29-1 | NA | TRBJ1-3 | NA
TGTGCCAGCTCACCCGGGACAGGTGGAAACACCATATATTTT | CASSPGTGGNTIYF | TRBV18 | TRBD1 | TRBJ1-3 | NA
TGTGCCAGCAGCTCCAACCCAGGGGGCCGGACCGGGGAGCTGTTTTTT | CASSSNPGGRTGELFF | TRBV11-3 | TRBD1 | TRBJ2-2 | NA
TGCAGTGCTAGTCTTAGAAGGAACACCGGGGAGCTGTTTTTT | CSASLRRNTGELFF | TRBV20-1 | NA | TRBJ2-2 | NA
TGTGCCAGCATGCGGGATGGGGGGAGTAGGGAAGCTTTCTTT | CASMRDGGSREAFF | TRBV7-9 | NA | TRBJ1-1 | NA
TGTGCCAGCAGCGTAGCGGGGGACGCAGATACGCAGTATTTT | CASSVAGDADTQYF | TRBV9 | NA | TRBJ2-3 | NA
TGTGCCTGGAGCAAGGGGATGGACACTGAAGCTTTCTTT | CAWSKGMDTEAFF | TRBV30 | NA | TRBJ1-1 | NA
TGTGCCACCAGCGAGTATGAGGGGACTAAAGCTAACTATGGCTACACCTTC | CATSEYEGTKANYGYTF | TRBV15 | NA | TRBJ1-2 | NA
TGCGCCAGCAGCTTGGCCGGGACTAGCGAAAATACGCAGTATTTT | CASSLAGTSENTQYF | TRBV5-1 | TRBD2 | TRBJ2-3 | NA
TGTGCCAGCAGCTCGGGAGCTTACGAGCAGTACTTC | CASSSGAYEQYF | TRBV6-5 | NA | TRBJ2-7 | NA